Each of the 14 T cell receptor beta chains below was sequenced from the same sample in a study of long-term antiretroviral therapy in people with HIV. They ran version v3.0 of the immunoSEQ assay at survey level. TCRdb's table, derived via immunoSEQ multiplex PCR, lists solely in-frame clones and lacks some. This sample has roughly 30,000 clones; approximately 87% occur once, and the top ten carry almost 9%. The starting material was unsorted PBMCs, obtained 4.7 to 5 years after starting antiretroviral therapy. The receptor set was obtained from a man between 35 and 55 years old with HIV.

The CDR3 here is CASSPLQGAGEQYF. CDR3 DNA: TGTGCCAGCAGTCCACTCCAGGGGGCAGGGGAGCAGTACTTC. The V and J genes are TRBV6-6 and TRBJ2-7, with 8 bases lining up with TRBD1. The CDR3 has 14 residues. Looked up from germline, CDR1 is MNHNY and CDR2 is SVGAGI (reference sequence). J gave up 7 bases and V 5 bases, and 10 bases lay outside the gene matches.

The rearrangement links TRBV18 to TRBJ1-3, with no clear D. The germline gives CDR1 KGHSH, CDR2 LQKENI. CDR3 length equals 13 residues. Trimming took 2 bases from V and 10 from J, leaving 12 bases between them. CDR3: CASSPKSEETIYF. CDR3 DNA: TGTGCCAGCTCACCAAAGTCAGAGGAAACCATATATTTT.

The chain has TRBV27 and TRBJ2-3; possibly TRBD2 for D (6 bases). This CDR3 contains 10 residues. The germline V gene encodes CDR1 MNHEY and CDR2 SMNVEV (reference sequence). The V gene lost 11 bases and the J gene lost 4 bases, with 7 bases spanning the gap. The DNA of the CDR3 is TGTGCCTCGGGGGCAGATACGCAGTATTTT. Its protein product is CASGADTQYF.

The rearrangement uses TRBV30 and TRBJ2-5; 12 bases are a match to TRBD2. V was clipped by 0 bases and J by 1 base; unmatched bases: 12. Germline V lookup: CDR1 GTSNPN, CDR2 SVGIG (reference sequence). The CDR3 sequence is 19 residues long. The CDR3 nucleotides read TGTGCCTGGAGTGTCGGTAGGCTAGCGGGAGGGGGACCCCAAGAGACCCAGTACTTC. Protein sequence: CAWSVGRLAGGGPQETQYF.

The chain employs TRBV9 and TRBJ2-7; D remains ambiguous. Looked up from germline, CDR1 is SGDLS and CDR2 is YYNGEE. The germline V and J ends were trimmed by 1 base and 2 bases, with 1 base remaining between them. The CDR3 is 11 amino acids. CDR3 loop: CASSVPYEQYF. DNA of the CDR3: TGTGCCAGCAGCGTACCCTACGAGCAGTACTTC.

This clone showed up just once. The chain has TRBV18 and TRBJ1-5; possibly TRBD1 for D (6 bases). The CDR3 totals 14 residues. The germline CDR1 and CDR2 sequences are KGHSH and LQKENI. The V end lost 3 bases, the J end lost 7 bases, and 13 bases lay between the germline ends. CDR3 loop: CASSPTDSRQPQHF. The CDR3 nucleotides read TGTGCCAGCTCACCGACGGACAGTCGGCAGCCCCAGCATTTT.

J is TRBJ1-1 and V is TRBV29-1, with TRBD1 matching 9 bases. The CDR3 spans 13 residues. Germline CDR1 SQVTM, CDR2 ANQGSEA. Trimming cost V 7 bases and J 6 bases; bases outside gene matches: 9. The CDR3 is CSAAGTGIPEAFF. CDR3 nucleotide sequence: TGCAGCGCCGCCGGGACAGGGATACCTGAAGCTTTCTTT.

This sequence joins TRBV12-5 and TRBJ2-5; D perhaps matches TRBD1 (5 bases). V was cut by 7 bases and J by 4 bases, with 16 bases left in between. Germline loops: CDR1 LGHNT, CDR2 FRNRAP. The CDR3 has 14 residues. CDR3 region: CASALTVPPETQYF. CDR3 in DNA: TGTGCTAGTGCCCTGACAGTCCCCCCAGAGACCCAGTACTTC.

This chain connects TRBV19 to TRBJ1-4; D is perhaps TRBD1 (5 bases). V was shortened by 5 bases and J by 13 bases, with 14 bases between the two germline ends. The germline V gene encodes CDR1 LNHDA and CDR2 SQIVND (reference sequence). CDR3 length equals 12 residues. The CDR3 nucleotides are TGTGCCAGTAGTGTAAGGGACGGTGGACTGTTTTTT. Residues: CASSVRDGGLFF.

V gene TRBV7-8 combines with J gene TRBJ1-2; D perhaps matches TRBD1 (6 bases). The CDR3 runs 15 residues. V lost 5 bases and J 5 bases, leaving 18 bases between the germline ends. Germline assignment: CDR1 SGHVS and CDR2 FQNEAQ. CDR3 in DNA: TGTGCCAGCAGCGTGACTACAGGGCAAGAATATGGCTACACCTTC. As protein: CASSVTTGQEYGYTF.

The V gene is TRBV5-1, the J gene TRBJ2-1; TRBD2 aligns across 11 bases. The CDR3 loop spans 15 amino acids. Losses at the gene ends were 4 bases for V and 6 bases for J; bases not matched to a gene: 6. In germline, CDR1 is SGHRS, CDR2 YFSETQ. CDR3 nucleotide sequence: TGCGCCAGCAGCGCATCGACTAGCGGGATCAATGAGCAGTTCTTC. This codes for CASSASTSGINEQFF.

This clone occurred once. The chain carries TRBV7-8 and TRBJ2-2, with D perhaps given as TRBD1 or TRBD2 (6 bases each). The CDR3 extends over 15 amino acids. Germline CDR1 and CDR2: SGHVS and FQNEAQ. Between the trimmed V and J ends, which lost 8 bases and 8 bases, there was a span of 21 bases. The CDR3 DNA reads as TGTGCCAGCCAAGTGACAGGTCCGGGGGCGGGGGAGCTGTTTTTT. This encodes CASQVTGPGAGELFF.

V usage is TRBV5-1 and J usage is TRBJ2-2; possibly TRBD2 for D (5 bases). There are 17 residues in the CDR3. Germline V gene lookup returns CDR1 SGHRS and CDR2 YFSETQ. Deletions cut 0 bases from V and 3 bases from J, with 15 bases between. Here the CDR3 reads CASSLAGEMADTGELFF. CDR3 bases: TGCGCCAGCAGCTTGGCTGGGGAGATGGCCGACACCGGGGAGCTGTTTTTT.

For the CDR3, the DNA is TGTGCCAGCAGTGGACACGCGGGATCCGGGGCTTTCTTT. As protein: CASSGHAGSGAFF. The rearrangement joins TRBV6-1 to TRBJ1-1; D not resolved. Trimming took off 4 bases at V and 11 bases at J, with 17 bases between the two ends. Germline loops: CDR1 MNHNS, CDR2 SASEGT. The CDR3 is 13 residues long.